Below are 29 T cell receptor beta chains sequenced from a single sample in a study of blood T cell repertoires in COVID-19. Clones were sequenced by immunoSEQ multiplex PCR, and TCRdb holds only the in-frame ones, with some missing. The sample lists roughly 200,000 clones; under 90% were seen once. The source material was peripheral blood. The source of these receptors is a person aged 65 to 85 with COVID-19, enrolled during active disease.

In nucleotides, the CDR3 is TGTGCCAGCAGTTACGTTTTGGGCAGGGTAAATGGCTACACCTTC. Encoded protein: CASSYVLGRVNGYTF. This chain uses TRBV6-7 with TRBJ1-2; the D gene is possibly TRBD1 (5 bases). TRBV6-7 is an ORF, with its function uncertain. The CDR3 has 15 residues. V lost 2 bases, J lost 6 bases, and 16 bases lay in between.

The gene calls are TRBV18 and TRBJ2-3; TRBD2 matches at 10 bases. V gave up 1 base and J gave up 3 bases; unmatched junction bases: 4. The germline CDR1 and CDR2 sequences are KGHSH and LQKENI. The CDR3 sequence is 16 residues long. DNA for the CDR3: TGTGCCAGCTCACCACAAGTAGCGGGGGGAACAGATACGCAGTATTTT. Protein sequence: CASSPQVAGGTDTQYF.

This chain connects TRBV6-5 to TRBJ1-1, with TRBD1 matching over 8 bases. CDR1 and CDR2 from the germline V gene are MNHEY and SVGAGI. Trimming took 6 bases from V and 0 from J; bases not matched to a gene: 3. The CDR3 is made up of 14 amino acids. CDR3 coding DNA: TGTGCCAGCAGGAGGACAGGGTTGAACACTGAAGCTTTCTTT. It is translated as CASRRTGLNTEAFF.

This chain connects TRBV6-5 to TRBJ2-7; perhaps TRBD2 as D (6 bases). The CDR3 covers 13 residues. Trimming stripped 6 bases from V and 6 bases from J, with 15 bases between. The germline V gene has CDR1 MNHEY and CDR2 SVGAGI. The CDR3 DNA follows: TGTGCCAGCAGGCGGACTAACCCTTCCGAGCAGTACTTC. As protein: CASRRTNPSEQYF.

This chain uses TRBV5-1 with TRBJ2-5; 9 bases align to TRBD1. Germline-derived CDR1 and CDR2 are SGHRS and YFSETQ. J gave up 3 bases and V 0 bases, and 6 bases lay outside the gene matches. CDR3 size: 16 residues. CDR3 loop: CASSLARTGDKETQYF. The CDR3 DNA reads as TGCGCCAGCAGCTTGGCCAGGACAGGGGACAAAGAGACCCAGTACTTC.

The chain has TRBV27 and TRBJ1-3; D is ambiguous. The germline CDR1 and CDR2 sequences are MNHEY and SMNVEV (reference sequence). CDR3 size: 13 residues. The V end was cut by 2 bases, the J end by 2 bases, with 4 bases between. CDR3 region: CASSLLAGNTIYF. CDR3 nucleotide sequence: TGTGCCAGCAGTTTACTAGCTGGAAACACCATATATTTT.

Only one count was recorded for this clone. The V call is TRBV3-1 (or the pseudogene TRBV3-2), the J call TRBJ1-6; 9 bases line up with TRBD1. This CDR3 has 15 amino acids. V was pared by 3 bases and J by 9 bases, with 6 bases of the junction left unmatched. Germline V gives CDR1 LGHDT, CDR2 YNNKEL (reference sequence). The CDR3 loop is CASSHGDREGSPLHF. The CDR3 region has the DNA TGTGCCAGCAGCCATGGGGACAGGGAGGGTTCACCCCTCCACTTT.

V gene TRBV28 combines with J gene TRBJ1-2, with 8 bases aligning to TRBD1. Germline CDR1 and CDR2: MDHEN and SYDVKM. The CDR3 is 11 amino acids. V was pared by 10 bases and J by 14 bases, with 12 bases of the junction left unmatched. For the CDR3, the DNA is TGTGCCACCAGGGGGCGGCCCGAACTTACCTTC. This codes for CATRGRPELTF.

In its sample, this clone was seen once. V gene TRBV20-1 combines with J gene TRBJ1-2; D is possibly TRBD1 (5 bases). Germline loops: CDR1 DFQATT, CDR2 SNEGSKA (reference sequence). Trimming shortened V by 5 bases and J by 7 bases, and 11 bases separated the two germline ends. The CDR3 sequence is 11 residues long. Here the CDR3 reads CSAWGVGGYTF. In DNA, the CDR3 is TGCAGTGCTTGGGGGGTTGGTGGCTACACCTTC.

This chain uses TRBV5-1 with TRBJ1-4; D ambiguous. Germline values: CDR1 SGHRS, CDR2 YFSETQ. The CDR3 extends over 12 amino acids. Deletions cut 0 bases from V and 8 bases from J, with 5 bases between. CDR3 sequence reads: CASSLAGEKLFF. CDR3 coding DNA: TGCGCCAGCAGCTTGGCCGGGGAAAAACTGTTTTTT. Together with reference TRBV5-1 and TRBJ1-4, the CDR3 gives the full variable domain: KAGVTQTPRYLIKTRGQQVTLSCSPISGHRSVSWYQQTPGQGLQFLFEYFSETQRNKGNFPGRFSGRQFSNSRSEMNVSTLELGDSALYLCASSLAGEKLFFGSGTQLSVL.

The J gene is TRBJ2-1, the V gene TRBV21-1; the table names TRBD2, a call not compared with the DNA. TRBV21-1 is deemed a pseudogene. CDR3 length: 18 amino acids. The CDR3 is CASSKDYPGTSGHNEQFF. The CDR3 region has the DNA TGTGCCAGCAGCAAAGATTATCCCGGGACTAGCGGGCACAATGAGCAGTTCTTC.

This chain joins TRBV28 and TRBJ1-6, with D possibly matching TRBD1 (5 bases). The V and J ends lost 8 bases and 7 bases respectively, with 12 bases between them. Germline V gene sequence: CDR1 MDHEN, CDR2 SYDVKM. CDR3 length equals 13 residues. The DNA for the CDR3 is TGTGCCAGCTCAGACAGCAGAAATTCACCCCTCCACTTT. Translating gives CASSDSRNSPLHF.

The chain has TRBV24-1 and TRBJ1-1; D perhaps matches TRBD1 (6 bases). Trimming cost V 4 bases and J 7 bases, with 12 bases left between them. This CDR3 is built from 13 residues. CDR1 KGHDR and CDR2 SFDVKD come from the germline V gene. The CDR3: CATSDSQGFEAFF. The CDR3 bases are TGTGCCACCAGTGACTCCCAGGGGTTTGAAGCTTTCTTT.

The CDR3 here is CASKEGQLYGYTF. Written as DNA, the CDR3 is TGTGCCAGCAAGGAAGGACAGCTCTATGGCTACACCTTC. The chain couples TRBV28 to TRBJ1-2; TRBD1 might be the D (6 bases). The V end was cut by 7 bases, the J end by 4 bases, with 13 bases between. CDR3 size: 13 residues. From germline, CDR1 is MDHEN and CDR2 SYDVKM.

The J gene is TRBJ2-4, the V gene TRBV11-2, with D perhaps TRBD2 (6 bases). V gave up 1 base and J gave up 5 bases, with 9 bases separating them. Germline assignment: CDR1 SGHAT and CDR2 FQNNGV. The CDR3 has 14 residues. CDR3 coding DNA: TGTGCCAGCAGCTTAGGGAGGGCCGAAAACATTCAGTACTTC. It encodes CASSLGRAENIQYF. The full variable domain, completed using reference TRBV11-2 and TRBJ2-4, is EAGVAQSPRYKIIEKRQSVAFWCNPISGHATLYWYQQILGQGPKLLIQFQNNGVVDDSQLPKDRFSAERLKGVDSTLKIQPAKLEDSAVYLCASSLGRAENIQYFGAGTRLSVL.

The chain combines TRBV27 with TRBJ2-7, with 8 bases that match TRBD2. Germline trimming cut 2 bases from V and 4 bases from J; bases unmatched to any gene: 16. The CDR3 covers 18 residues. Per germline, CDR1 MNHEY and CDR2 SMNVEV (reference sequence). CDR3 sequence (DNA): TGTGCCAGCAGTTTAAGAGGGGGAGCGGGAGTAGGGTTGTACGAGCAGTACTTC. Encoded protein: CASSLRGGAGVGLYEQYF.

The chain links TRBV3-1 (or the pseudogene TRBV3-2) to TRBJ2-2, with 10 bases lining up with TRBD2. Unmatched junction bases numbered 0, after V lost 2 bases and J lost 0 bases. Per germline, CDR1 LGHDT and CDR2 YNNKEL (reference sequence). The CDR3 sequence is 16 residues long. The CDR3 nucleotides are TGTGCCAGCAGCCAACTAGCGGGGGCGAACACCGGGGAGCTGTTTTTT. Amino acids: CASSQLAGANTGELFF.

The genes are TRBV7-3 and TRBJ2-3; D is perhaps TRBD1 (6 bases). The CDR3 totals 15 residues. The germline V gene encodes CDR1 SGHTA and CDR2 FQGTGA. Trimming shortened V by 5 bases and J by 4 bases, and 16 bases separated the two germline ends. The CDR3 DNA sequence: TGTGCCAGCAGCACAGGGATCGGCGCAGCAGATACGCAGTATTTT. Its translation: CASSTGIGAADTQYF.

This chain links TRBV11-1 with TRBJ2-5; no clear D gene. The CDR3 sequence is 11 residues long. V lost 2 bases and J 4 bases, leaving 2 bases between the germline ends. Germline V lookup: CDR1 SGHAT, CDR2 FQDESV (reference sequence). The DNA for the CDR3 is TGTGCCAGCAGCTTACTAGAGACCCAGTACTTC. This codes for CASSLLETQYF.

In DNA, the CDR3 is TGTGCCAGCAGCTTCGACCGGACTAGCCCCGGGGAGCTGTTTTTT. Translation gives CASSFDRTSPGELFF. This chain connects TRBV7-2 to TRBJ2-2; 8 nucleotides match TRBD2. CDR3 length equals 15 residues. Trimming took 3 bases from V and 6 from J; bases not matched to a gene: 6. Germline V CDR1 and CDR2: SGHTA, FQGNSA.

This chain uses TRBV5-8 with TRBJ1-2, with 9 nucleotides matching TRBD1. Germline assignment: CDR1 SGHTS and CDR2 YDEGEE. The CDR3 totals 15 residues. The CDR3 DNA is TGTACGGCGGGACAGGGCGCCCGGAGGGACTATGGCTACACCTTC. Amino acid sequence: CTAGQGARRDYGYTF.

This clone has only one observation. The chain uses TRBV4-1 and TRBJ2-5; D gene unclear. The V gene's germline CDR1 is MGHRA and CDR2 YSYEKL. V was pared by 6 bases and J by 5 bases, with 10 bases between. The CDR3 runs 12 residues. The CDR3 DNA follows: TGCGCCAGCAGTGAAGTCGGGGAGACCCAGTACTTC. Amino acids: CASSEVGETQYF.

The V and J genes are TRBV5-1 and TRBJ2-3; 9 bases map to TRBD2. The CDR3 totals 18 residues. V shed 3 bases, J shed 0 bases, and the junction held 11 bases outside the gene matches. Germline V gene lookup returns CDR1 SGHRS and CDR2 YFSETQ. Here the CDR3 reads CASSYWTSAGGSTDTQYF. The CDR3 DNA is TGCGCCAGCAGCTACTGGACTAGCGCTGGGGGTAGCACAGATACGCAGTATTTT.

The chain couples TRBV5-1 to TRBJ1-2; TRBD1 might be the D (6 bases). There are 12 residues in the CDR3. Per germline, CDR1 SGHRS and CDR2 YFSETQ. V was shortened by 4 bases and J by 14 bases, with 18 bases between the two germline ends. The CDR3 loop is CASSRNTGPSTF. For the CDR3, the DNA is TGCGCCAGCAGCCGGAATACAGGGCCCTCGACCTTC.

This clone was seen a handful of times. The DNA of the CDR3 is TGTGCCAGCAGTGGACAAGGACGGGAGACCCAGTACTTC. Residues: CASSGQGRETQYF. The V call is TRBV6-2 or TRBV6-3, the J call TRBJ2-5; possible D gene TRBD1, 5 bases. The CDR3 covers 13 residues. Trimming pared 5 bases from V and 5 bases from J, leaving 12 bases between. CDR1 MNHEY and CDR2 SVGEGT come from the germline V gene.

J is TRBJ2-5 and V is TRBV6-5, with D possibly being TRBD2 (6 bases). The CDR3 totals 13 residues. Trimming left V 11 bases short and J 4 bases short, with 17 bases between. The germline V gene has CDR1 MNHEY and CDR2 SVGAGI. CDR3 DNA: TGTGCCTCCTCCAGGGCGGGACGAGAGACCCAGTACTTC. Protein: CASSRAGRETQYF.

CDR3 nucleotides: TGCGCCAGCAGCTTGGCCCAAGGGGAAGGCTACACCTTC. This sequence encodes CASSLAQGEGYTF. This chain connects TRBV5-1 to TRBJ1-2; perhaps TRBD1 as D (5 bases). CDR1 is SGHRS, CDR2 YFSETQ, per germline. Trimming removed 0 bases from V and 8 bases from J, with 11 bases in between. This CDR3 region has 13 residues.

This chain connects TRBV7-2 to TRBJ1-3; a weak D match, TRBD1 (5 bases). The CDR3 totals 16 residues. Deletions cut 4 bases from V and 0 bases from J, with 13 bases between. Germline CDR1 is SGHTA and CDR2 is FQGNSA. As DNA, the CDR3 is TGTGCCAGCAGCTACCGAGGGAGGGGCTCTGGAAACACCATATATTTT. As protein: CASSYRGRGSGNTIYF. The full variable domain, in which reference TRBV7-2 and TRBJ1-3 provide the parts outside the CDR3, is GAGVSQSPSNKVTEKGKDVELRCDPISGHTALYWYRQSLGQGLEFLIYFQGNSAPDKSGLPSDRFSAERTGGSVSTLTIQRTQQEDSAVYLCASSYRGRGSGNTIYFGEGSWLTVV.

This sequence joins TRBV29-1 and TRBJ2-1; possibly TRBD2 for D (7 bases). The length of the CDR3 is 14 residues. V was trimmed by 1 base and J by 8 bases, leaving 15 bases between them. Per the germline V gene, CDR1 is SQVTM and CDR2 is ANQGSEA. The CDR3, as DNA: TGCAGCGTTGAAGGATGGGGGGGCCTCGATGAGCAGTTCTTC. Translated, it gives CSVEGWGGLDEQFF.